This T cell receptor beta chain was obtained from a study of blood T cell repertoires in COVID-19. In the study overall: Samples representing acute and convalescent COVID-19 were sourced from the United States, Italy and Spain. In each case, the material was cDNA or gDNA derived from T cells, B-cell-depleted T cells, or PBMCs.

The CDR3 runs 14 residues. The V and J ends lost 1 base and 6 bases, in that order; junction bases with no gene match: 5. Germline V gene lookup returns CDR1 SGHTA and CDR2 FQGNSA. As processed by the authors: Counts of nucleated cells, estimated from reference gene primer amplification, were obtained. Sequencing was performed with immunoSEQ multiplex PCR; in TCRdb, only in-frame clones are kept and a portion is missing. V and J calls and clone size follow that table, whereas D and trimming were derived from the DNA. The data show about 160,000 clones, about 83% seen once. Sequences were obtained from peripheral blood. The chain recombines TRBV7-2 with TRBJ1-1; 7 bases agree with TRBD1. This sequence was found in an older man who had recovered from COVID-19. CDR3 residues: CASSLGGRGAEAFF. The DNA of the CDR3 is TGTGCCAGCAGCTTAGGGGGCAGGGGGGCTGAAGCTTTCTTT.